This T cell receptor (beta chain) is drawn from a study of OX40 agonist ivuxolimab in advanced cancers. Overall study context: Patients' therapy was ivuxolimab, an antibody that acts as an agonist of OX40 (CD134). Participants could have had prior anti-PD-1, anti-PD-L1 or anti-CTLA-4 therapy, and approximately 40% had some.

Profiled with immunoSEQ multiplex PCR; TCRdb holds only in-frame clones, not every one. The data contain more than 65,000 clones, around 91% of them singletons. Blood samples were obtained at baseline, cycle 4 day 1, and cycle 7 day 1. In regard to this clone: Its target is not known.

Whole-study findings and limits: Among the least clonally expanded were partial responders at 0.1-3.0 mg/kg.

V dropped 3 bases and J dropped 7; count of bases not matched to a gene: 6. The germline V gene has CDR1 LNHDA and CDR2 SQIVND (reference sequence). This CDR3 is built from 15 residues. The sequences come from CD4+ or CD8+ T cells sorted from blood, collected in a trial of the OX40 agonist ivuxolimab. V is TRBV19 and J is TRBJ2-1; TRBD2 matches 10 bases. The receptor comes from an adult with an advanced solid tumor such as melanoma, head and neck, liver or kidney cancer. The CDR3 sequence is CASSMASGRVNEQFF. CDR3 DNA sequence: TGTGCCAGTAGTATGGCTAGCGGGAGAGTTAATGAGCAGTTCTTC.